This T cell receptor beta chain was documented in a study of T cell changes during pregnancy in multiple sclerosis (dated by TCRdb to the late 2010s). In terms of the full investigation: The study looked at changes in the T cell repertoire across pregnancy in women with multiple sclerosis.

The protocol used for the library was the immunoSEQ multiplex PCR assay. TCRdb took this table from immuneACCESS and kept in-frame rearrangements with V and J called. Such tables lack part of the clones; where checked against another copy, unresolved V genes explain under half of the gap, and the rest is unexplained. A total of tens of thousands of clones appear in this sample, approximately 95% of them only once. The ten most abundant clones make up more than 0.8% of the sample. Worth noting for this clone: What antigen it recognizes has not been identified. There are no base qualities to consult, and no much larger clone falls within one base.

V loses 1 base of germline sequence and J loses 2 bases, and the interval between the two ends is 16 bases. For CDR1 and CDR2, the germline V gene lists MGHDK and SYGVNS. The CDR3 measures 17 amino acids from cysteine to phenylalanine. This entry keeps only the CDR3 DNA: 51 bases, framed from base 1. Specimen: peripheral blood, collected in the first trimester of pregnancy. The sequence was obtained from a female donor with multiple sclerosis, enrolled in a pregnancy study. The rearrangement combines TRBV25-1 with TRBJ2-3; the D region possibly corresponds to TRBD1 (6 bases align). The CDR3 reads as follows: CASSESRSNRVTDTQYF. The nucleotide sequence reads TGTGCCAGCAGTGAATCTCGGTCGAACAGGGTCACAGATACGCAGTATTTT.